A single sample is the source of the 9 T cell receptor beta chains below, sequenced in a study of T-cell memory formation after mild COVID-19. TCRdb fed the 5' RACE reads into MiXCR, producing one record per CDR3 protein. The sample contains hundreds of thousands of distinct CDR3 sequences, approximately 29% of which appear only once. The source material was PBMCs or a T cell subset sorted from them (not recorded which). The origin of the receptors is an adult woman who had mild COVID-19 (a few samples of this study predate the infection). Cell type and time point are not known.

This clonotype was seen a few times. This rearrangement joins TRBV20-1 to TRBJ1-3; D call uncertain. The CDR3 extends over 14 amino acids. From germline, CDR1 is DFQATT and CDR2 SNEGSKA (reference sequence). V lost 4 bases and J 0 bases, leaving 10 bases between the germline ends. CDR3 in amino acids: CSAKAGRSGNTIYF. The CDR3 nucleotides read TGCAGTGCTAAGGCGGGCCGCTCTGGAAACACCATATATTTT.

J is TRBJ2-7 and V is TRBV3-1; 9 nucleotides line up with TRBD1. Germline-derived CDR1 and CDR2 are LGHDT and YNNKEL (reference sequence). The CDR3 is 18 amino acids. The V gene end was trimmed by 0 bases and the J gene end by 1 base; junction bases not matched to a gene: 10. CDR3 amino acids: CASSQDSPGTGRSYEQYF. CDR3 DNA: TGTGCCAGCAGCCAAGATAGCCCCGGGACAGGGCGTTCCTACGAGCAGTACTTC.

This clonotype was seen only a few times. This chain connects TRBV5-1 to TRBJ2-1, with TRBD1 matching 9 bases. Trimming took 4 bases from V and 9 from J; bases not matched to a gene: 11. The CDR3 runs to 15 residues. Germline loops: CDR1 SGHRS, CDR2 YFSETQ. DNA for the CDR3: TGCGCCAGCAGCCTAGGACAGGGGAATTGGGGTGAGCAGTTCTTC. It specifies CASSLGQGNWGEQFF.

This clonotype appeared a few times. This chain joins TRBV24-1 and TRBJ1-1; a weak D match, TRBD1 (5 bases). From germline, CDR1 is KGHDR and CDR2 SFDVKD. This CDR3 region has 16 residues. Trimming removed 2 bases at V and 1 base at J, with 13 bases between. The CDR3 here is CATSDSWGGTNTEAFF. CDR3 nucleotide sequence: TGTGCCACCAGTGATTCCTGGGGGGGAACGAACACTGAAGCTTTCTTT.

This clonotype was seen a few times. This chain links TRBV19 with TRBJ1-1; weak D call: TRBD1 (5 bases). CDR3 size: 16 residues. From germline, CDR1 is LNHDA and CDR2 SQIVND (reference sequence). Trimming shortened V by 10 bases and J by 5 bases, and 26 bases separated the two germline ends. The CDR3 here is CATRGRREGFGTEAFF. CDR3 nucleotides: TGTGCCACCCGGGGTAGAAGGGAGGGGTTTGGGACTGAAGCTTTCTTT.

The gene calls are TRBV7-8 and TRBJ1-2, with a weak D call TRBD1 (5 bases). The CDR3 spans 15 residues. CDR1 is SGHVS and CDR2 is FQNEAQ in the germline V gene. Trimming took off 5 bases at V and 4 bases at J, with 17 bases between the two ends. The CDR3 region has the DNA TGTGCCAGCAGCACGACAGCCGCGAGCGGCTATGGCTACACCTTC. Amino acid sequence: CASSTTAASGYGYTF.

The chain is built from TRBV7-9 and TRBJ1-5; D may be TRBD1 (6 bases). The germline V gene has CDR1 SEHNR and CDR2 FQNEAQ (reference sequence). The CDR3 has 15 residues. V was clipped by 2 bases and J by 6 bases, with 14 bases between them. CDR3 nucleotide sequence: TGTGCCAGCAGCTTATCAGGGGCGCGTTTTCAGCCCCAGCATTTT. Protein sequence: CASSLSGARFQPQHF.

This clonotype was recorded only once. The chain recombines TRBV4-1 with TRBJ2-7; no clear D. The CDR3 runs to 13 residues. V was shortened by 4 bases and J by 2 bases, with 9 bases between the two germline ends. Germline values: CDR1 MGHRA, CDR2 YSYEKL. The CDR3 spells CASSLSEPYEQYF. The DNA of the CDR3 is TGCGCCAGCAGCCTCAGCGAGCCCTACGAGCAGTACTTC.

The chain uses TRBV29-1 and TRBJ2-6; D might be TRBD1 (6 bases). The CDR3 length is 15 residues. CDR1 and CDR2 from the germline V gene are SQVTM and ANQGSEA. The ends were cut back, 2 bases at V and 0 bases at J, with 8 bases in the middle. The CDR3 loop is CSVEQGSSGANVLTF. The CDR3 DNA sequence: TGCAGCGTTGAACAGGGGAGCTCTGGGGCCAACGTCCTGACTTTC. Variable domain in full (rest from reference TRBV29-1 and TRBJ2-6): SAVISQKPSRDICQRGTSLTIQCQVDSQVTMMFWYRQQPGQSLTLIATANQGSEATYESGFVIDKFPISRPNLTFSTLTVSNMSPEDSSIYLCSVEQGSSGANVLTFGAGSRLTVL.